The entry below gives a single T cell receptor (beta chain) sequence along with its context. In its sample, this clonotype was seen many times. Which antigen it targets is not known. No clone much larger than this one lies a single base away; base qualities are absent. The entry originates in a study of Graves' ophthalmopathy and Graves' hyperthyroidism (dated 2018 in TCRdb). General notes on the study: Peripheral blood samples were taken at the time of initial diagnosis, before any treatment was given. The study used signatures of the TCR beta repertoire to tell Graves' ophthalmopathy apart from Graves' hyperthyroidism and to predict which patients would progress to ophthalmopathy. In total, some 140 blood samples were TCR-sequenced: 40 to 45 ophthalmopathy, some 75 hyperthyroidism and about 17 hyperthyroidism-to-ophthalmopathy patients. To explore V-J signatures distinguishing ophthalmopathy from hyperthyroidism, a discovery set of approximately 100 patients (about 43 ophthalmopathy, 55 to 60 stable hyperthyroidism) was enrolled. The independent validation cohort included approximately 19 hyperthyroidism patients plus 17 patients who later progressed from hyperthyroidism to ophthalmopathy. In a handful of hyperthyroidism patients, the T-cell repertoire of thyroid tissue was compared with the T-cell repertoire of blood. After sampling, hyperthyroidism patients received methimazole starting at 30 mg daily, and ophthalmopathy patients received high-dose intravenous methylprednisolone.

Ophthalmopathy patients had moderately to severely active disease, Clinical Activity Score of at least 3, NOSPECS grade of at least 4, and disease duration under 3 months. Patients with other autoimmune diseases, uncontrolled infections, pregnancy or lactation were excluded from the study. Diagnosis relied on clinical symptoms, serum thyroxine, TRAb, thyroid ultrasound and orbital computed tomography. Ficoll-Paque density gradient centrifugation was used to isolate PBMCs from about 10 ml of fresh peripheral blood. Total RNA was extracted using Trizol reagent, and RNA quality was checked on an Agilent 2100 Bioanalyzer. Taken from the germline V gene (reference sequence), the CDR1 and CDR2 loops are GTSNPN and SVGIG. The V and J ends are trimmed by 1 base and 3 bases, leaving 12 bases between them. Spanning cysteine to phenylalanine, the CDR3 consists of 15 amino acids. Solely the CDR3 DNA is kept, with 45 bases framed from the first base.

TCR beta CDR3 regions were amplified from RNA transcripts for repertoire sequencing. A first-round RT-PCR used HTBI primers with the Qiagen OneStep RT-PCR kit, followed by a second-round multiplex PCR, size selection and purification. Libraries were sequenced on an Illumina HiSeq2000 using paired-end 100 bp reads. Per the source publication's procedure: SOAPnuke was used to process the reads, throwing out any read that had adapters, had uncalled bases, had a mean Phred below 15, or lacked an exact constant-primer or identifier match. COPE v1.2.5 was used to merge the high-quality paired reads. Each unique nucleotide sequence was treated as a clonotype, and MiTCR v1.1 was used to align the clonotypes to the IMGT TRB V, D and J references. Only V-J combinations with frequency above 0.0001 were analysed, covering over 99% of repertoires. For each V-J combination, a TCR clonal expansion and chaos score was defined as F50 clonal expansion divided by the chaos observed in the TCRdist matrix. Welch's t-statistics and random forest were used to narrow the features down to 13 V-J combinations, which were then fed into a naive Bayes classifier. The similarity between thyroid and blood repertoires was quantified using the Morisita-Horn index. TCRdb's own reprocessing of the public reads used fastp at Q25 and MiXCR and kept productive beta chains. Every CDR3 protein is listed once, alongside the most common genes and DNA of its rows. None of the V and J calls come from the authors' own analysis; TCRdb made them. The sample table holds fewer than 350,000 distinct CDR3 sequences, of which about 17% were seen once. Jointly, the top ten make up 12% of the sample.

Results and caveats for the whole study, not just this receptor: In cross-validation, the 13-signature model distinguished ophthalmopathy from stable hyperthyroidism with roughly 90% sensitivity and around 82% specificity, and in the test set the corresponding values were about 80% and 75%. In validation, the model predicted ophthalmopathy progression with more than 55% sensitivity and approximately 75% specificity; some 13 predicted patients were CT-confirmed with GO in a median of roughly 6.8 months. Most expanded thyroid clonotypes with frequency above 0.001 were also detected in blood, suggesting blood repertoires may reflect the thyroid immune response. No statistical method was used to set the sample size in advance, and the investigators knew which group each participant was assigned to.

The sequencing input was peripheral blood. The receptor's source is an adult man with Graves' ophthalmopathy. This chain joins TRBV30 to TRBJ1-4; the D gene lacks a confident call. The CDR3: CAWSGPWAANEKLFF. DNA sequence: TGTGCCTGGAGTGGGCCCTGGGCGGCTAATGAAAAACTGTTTTTT.